The 12 T cell receptor beta chains presented below share a single source sample, sequenced in a study of cytomegalovirus exposure and HLA in healthy donors. The study ran its PCR with 60 Vbeta and 13 Jbeta primers. Repertoires were generated with immunoSEQ multiplex PCR, while TCRdb's copy carries only in-frame clones and drops some. The sample consists of about 150,000 clones, roughly 83% of them appearing once. Sequenced: PBMCs. These receptors were taken from a man in his forties in good health and CMV-seronegative.

This clone was seen just once. The chain joins TRBV5-6 to TRBJ1-5; 9 nucleotides align to TRBD1. CDR3 length equals 16 residues. Germline CDR1 SGHDT, CDR2 YYEEEE. Trimming took 1 base from V and 4 from J; bases not matched to a gene: 6. CDR3 DNA sequence: TGTGCCAGCAGCTTGTTGGGACAGGGCAGTAATCAGCCCCAGCATTTT. Its translation: CASSLLGQGSNQPQHF.

This clone turned up a few times. CDR3 sequence reads: CASSSSTVNSYNEQFF. CDR3 coding DNA: TGTGCCAGCAGTTCGTCCACAGTGAACTCCTACAATGAGCAGTTCTTC. The chain uses TRBV6-5 and TRBJ2-1, with D hard to call. CDR1 MNHEY and CDR2 SVGAGI come from the germline V gene. CDR3 size: 16 residues. V shed 4 bases and J shed 0 bases, with 13 bases lying between them.

This clone was detected once. As DNA, the CDR3 is TGTGCCAGCAGCTTAGTAGCGGGATCGAATGAGCAGTTCTTC. Its translation is CASSLVAGSNEQFF. The chain couples TRBV11-3 to TRBJ2-1; TRBD2 matches 8 bases. Trimming removed 1 base from V and 7 bases from J; junction bases left unmatched: 3. The V gene's germline CDR1 is SGHNT and CDR2 YENEEA. The CDR3 has 14 residues.

The J gene is TRBJ2-1, the V gene TRBV7-6; tentative D call: TRBD1 (5 bases). Trimming pared 0 bases from V and 9 bases from J, leaving 12 bases between. The CDR3 runs to 14 residues. Per germline, CDR1 SGHVS and CDR2 FNYEAQ. The CDR3 DNA reads TGTGCCAGCAGCTTAGCCGACAGCCTCAGTGAGCAGTTCTTC. Its translation is CASSLADSLSEQFF.

This clone was observed a handful of times. V gene TRBV29-1 combines with J gene TRBJ2-1; 7 nucleotides match TRBD1. Trimming at V came to 0 bases and at J to 11 bases, leaving 1 base not matched to a gene. The V gene's germline CDR1 is SQVTM and CDR2 ANQGSEA. The CDR3 has 11 residues. This CDR3 is CSVEEGQQQFF. CDR3 nucleotide sequence: TGCAGCGTTGAAGAGGGACAGCAGCAGTTCTTC.

The chain couples TRBV19 to TRBJ2-2; D is uncertain. The CDR3 has 13 amino acids. V gave up 6 bases and J gave up 0 bases, with 5 bases separating them. CDR1 is LNHDA, CDR2 SQIVND, per germline (reference sequence). The CDR3 bases are TGTGCCAGTAGGGGCGCGAACACCGGGGAGCTGTTTTTT. Protein product: CASRGANTGELFF. Based on the CDR3 plus reference TRBV19 and TRBJ2-2, the full variable domain is DGGITQSPKYLFRKEGQNVTLSCEQNLNHDAMYWYRQDPGQGLRLIYYSQIVNDFQKGDIAEGYSVSREKKESFPLTVTSAQKNPTAFYLCASRGANTGELFFGEGSRLTVL.

The rearrangement uses TRBV9 and TRBJ2-2, with D possibly TRBD2 on 6 matching bases. This CDR3 spans 13 amino acids. V lost 4 bases and J 5 bases, leaving 9 bases between the germline ends. Per the germline V gene, CDR1 is SGDLS and CDR2 is YYNGEE. For the CDR3, the DNA is TGTGCCAGCAGCAAAAGCGGGACCGGGGAGCTGTTTTTT. This codes for CASSKSGTGELFF.

CDR3 DNA: TGTGCCAGCTCAGGGGCACAGGGCTACTCTGGGGCCAACGTCCTGACTTTC. This sequence encodes CASSGAQGYSGANVLTF. This chain connects TRBV28 to TRBJ2-6, with D possibly matching TRBD1 (6 bases). V was trimmed by 8 bases and J by 0 bases, leaving 17 bases between them. The CDR3 totals 17 residues. Germline V gene data show CDR1 as MDHEN and CDR2 as SYDVKM.

The rearrangement uses TRBV11-1 and TRBJ1-6; maybe TRBD1 (6 bases). CDR3 size: 14 residues. Germline V gene data show CDR1 as SGHAT and CDR2 as FQDESV (reference sequence). The ends were cut back, 2 bases at V and 5 bases at J, with 7 bases in the middle. The CDR3 coding sequence is TGTGCCAGCAGCTTATGGACAGATAATTCACCCCTCCACTTT. Amino acids: CASSLWTDNSPLHF. Based on the CDR3 plus reference TRBV11-1 and TRBJ1-6, the full variable domain is EAEVAQSPRYKITEKSQAVAFWCDPISGHATLYWYRQILGQGPELLVQFQDESVVDDSQLPKDRFSAERLKGVDSTLKIQPAELGDSAMYLCASSLWTDNSPLHFGNGTRLTVT.

The chain has TRBV27 and TRBJ2-7; 9 nucleotides match TRBD2. Germline values: CDR1 MNHEY, CDR2 SMNVEV (reference sequence). The CDR3 consists of 14 residues. V shed 3 bases, J shed 4 bases, and the junction held 4 bases outside the gene matches. This CDR3 reads CASSLVAGGYEQYF. The DNA of the CDR3 is TGTGCCAGCAGTTTGGTGGCGGGAGGGTACGAGCAGTACTTC.

V is TRBV2 and J is TRBJ2-7; perhaps TRBD1 as D (5 bases). Per the germline V gene, CDR1 is SNHLY and CDR2 is FYNNEI. V was trimmed by 3 bases and J by 1 base, leaving 13 bases between them. The CDR3 length is 15 residues. In DNA, the CDR3 is TGTGCCAGCAGTGAGGCTATCTACAGGTCCTACGAGCAGTACTTC. It codes for CASSEAIYRSYEQYF.

The chain combines TRBV5-4 with TRBJ1-1; no firm D call. There are 14 residues in the CDR3. Germline-derived CDR1 and CDR2 are SGHNT and YYREEE (reference sequence). Trimming stripped 0 bases from V and 3 bases from J, with 9 bases between. The CDR3 here is CASSLVGFDTEAFF. In DNA, the CDR3 is TGTGCCAGCAGCTTGGTCGGGTTTGACACTGAAGCTTTCTTT.